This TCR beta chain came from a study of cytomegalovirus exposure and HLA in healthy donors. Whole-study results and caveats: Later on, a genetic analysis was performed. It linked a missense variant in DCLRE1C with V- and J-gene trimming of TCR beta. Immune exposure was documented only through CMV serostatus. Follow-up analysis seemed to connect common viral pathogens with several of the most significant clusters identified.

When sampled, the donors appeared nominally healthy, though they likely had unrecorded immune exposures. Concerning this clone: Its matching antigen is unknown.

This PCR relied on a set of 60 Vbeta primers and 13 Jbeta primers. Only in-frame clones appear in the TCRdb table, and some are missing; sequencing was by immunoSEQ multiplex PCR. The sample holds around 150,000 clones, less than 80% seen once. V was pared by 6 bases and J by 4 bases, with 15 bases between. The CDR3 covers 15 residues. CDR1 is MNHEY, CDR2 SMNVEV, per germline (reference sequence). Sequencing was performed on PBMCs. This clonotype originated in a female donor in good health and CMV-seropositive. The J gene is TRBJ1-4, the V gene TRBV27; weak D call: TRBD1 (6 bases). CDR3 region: CASRAAGASNEKLFF. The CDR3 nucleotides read TGTGCCAGCAGGGCGGCAGGGGCCAGTAATGAAAAACTGTTTTTT.